These 22 T cell receptor beta chains share one sample of origin, sequenced in a study of tumor-infiltrating lymphocytes in primary liver carcinoma. The researchers produced TCR beta cDNA from roughly 500 ng total RNA with a constant-region primer. For TCR beta, libraries were produced by three nested multiplex PCR rounds using slightly modified ARM-PCR. The study ran its first two PCR rounds for 9 to 10 cycles each, using TRBV1-TRBV30 forward primers and a C-beta reverse primer. TCRdb used MiXCR to reprocess the multiplex PCR reads, holding one entry per CDR3 protein. This sample has approximately 330,000 distinct CDR3 sequences, with approximately 65% found just once. Unsorted whole blood yielded the blood RNA, and germline DNA was also extracted. The specimen was peripheral blood. The receptor set was obtained from a man aged 35 to 55 with primary liver carcinoma and hepatitis B virus infection.

In the case of this clonotype: With a much larger clone just one base away, this may be a read error. This chain connects TRBV12-3 or TRBV12-4 to TRBJ2-3; D unresolved. This CDR3 contains 13 residues. The CDR3 loop is CANRRGSTDAQYF. CDR3 sequence (DNA): TGTGCCAACCGGCGCGGTAGCACAGATGCGCAGTATTTT.

V gene TRBV11-1 combines with J gene TRBJ2-7; D might be TRBD1 (5 bases). This CDR3 is 16 amino acids long. From germline, CDR1 is SGHAT and CDR2 FQDESV (reference sequence). V dropped 8 bases and J dropped 4 bases, with 24 bases sitting between them. CDR3 sequence (DNA): TGTGCCAGCGGCCTCGTGGGGCCCCCGGGCCCTTACGAGCAGTACTTC. Translated, it gives CASGLVGPPGPYEQYF.

Concerning this clonotype itself: The junction and the germline gene differ at one end; a read error may be behind it. This chain connects TRBV6-1 to TRBJ1-5; 9 bases are shared with TRBD1. CDR1 is MNHNS, CDR2 SASEGT, per germline. The CDR3 totals 13 residues. For the CDR3, the DNA is TGTGCCGGGGGACAGGGAATGGGTCAGCCCCAACATTTT. Protein product: CAGGQGMGQPQHF.

Regarding this clonotype: One junction end disagrees with the germline gene, perhaps due to a read error. V is TRBV4-1 and J is TRBJ2-3; 7 positions agree with TRBD2. Germline values: CDR1 MGHRA, CDR2 YSYEKL. The CDR3 length is 16 residues. The CDR3 loop reads CACSQPGRREQDRQYF. CDR3 coding DNA: TGCGCCTGCAGCCAGCCGGGGCGGCGGGAGCAAGATAGGCAGTATTTT.

Worth noting for this clonotype: Possible read error: a much larger clone is one base away. The chain joins TRBV6-1 to TRBJ2-5; no firm D call. Trimming pared 0 bases from V and 6 bases from J, leaving 11 bases between. This CDR3 contains 14 residues. Germline V gene data show CDR1 as MNHNS and CDR2 as SASEGT. CDR3 nucleotides: TGTGCCAGCAGTGAAGCCCCCAAATACAAGACCCAGTACTTC. It is translated as CASSEAPKYKTQYF.

The chain employs TRBV30 and TRBJ2-1; the match to TRBD1 covers 7 bases. J was trimmed by 8 bases and V by 2 bases; bases with no gene match: 15. The CDR3 consists of 16 residues. Germline CDR1 and CDR2: GTSNPN and SVGIG (reference sequence). The CDR3 protein is CAWSPRATGALYEQFF. The CDR3 coding sequence is TGTGCCTGGAGTCCTCGGGCTACAGGGGCTCTTTATGAGCAGTTCTTC.

V usage is TRBV30 and J usage is TRBJ2-1, with TRBD2 as a possible D gene (6 bases). Germline V gene data show CDR1 as GTSNPN and CDR2 as SVGIG (reference sequence). The CDR3 has 15 amino acids. Trimming shortened V by 2 bases and J by 6 bases, and 17 bases separated the two germline ends. The CDR3 spells CAWSSWRRAGNEQFF. The DNA for the CDR3 is TGTGCCTGGAGTTCCTGGAGGAGGGCTGGCAATGAGCAGTTCTTC.

As regards this clonotype: An end of the junction does not agree with germline; a read error may underlie this. The CDR3 is CANSQGDLNWAQYF. The CDR3 DNA follows: TGTGCCAACAGCCAAGGTGACCTGAATTGGGCCCAGTACTTC. The J gene is TRBJ2-5, the V gene TRBV4-1; no clear D. The CDR3 consists of 14 residues. CDR1 and CDR2 (germline): MGHRA, YSYEKL.

Points on this clonotype: At one end the junction does not follow the germline gene, possibly because of a read error. V gene TRBV7-9 combines with J gene TRBJ1-1; 7 bases line up with TRBD1. Germline values: CDR1 SEHNR, CDR2 FQNEAQ (reference sequence). This CDR3 region has 15 residues. The CDR3 spells CASSWDGGGRTETFF. The DNA of the CDR3 is TGTGCCAGCAGCTGGGACGGAGGGGGCAGAACTGAAACTTTCTTT.

The chain couples TRBV6-2 or TRBV6-3 to TRBJ2-1; no definite D call. Trimming pared 8 bases from V and 6 bases from J, leaving 20 bases between. CDR1 is MNHEY and CDR2 is SVGEGT in the germline V gene. The CDR3 covers 15 residues. The CDR3 sequence is CASGYPLSPFNEQFF. The CDR3 nucleotides read TGTGCCAGCGGCTACCCCCTCTCCCCCTTCAATGAGCAGTTCTTC.

The chain employs TRBV11-1 and TRBJ2-7; D gene unclear. The CDR3 is made up of 13 amino acids. Germline V lookup: CDR1 SGHAT, CDR2 FQDESV (reference sequence). With 5 bases removed from V and 9 bases from J, the gap between germline ends came to 17 bases. CDR3 coding DNA: TGTGCCAGCAGCCGGTGCTATGTGGGCGGGCAGTACTTC. Translated, it gives CASSRCYVGGQYF.

The gene calls are TRBV6-2 or TRBV6-3 and TRBJ2-4; 15 bases match TRBD2. The V gene end was trimmed by 5 bases and the J gene end by 1 base; junction bases not matched to a gene: 6. Germline V lookup: CDR1 MNHEY, CDR2 SVGEGT. This CDR3 is built from 18 residues. The CDR3 protein is CASSRTSGRASAKNIQYF. CDR3 in DNA: TGTGCCAGCAGTCGGACTAGCGGGAGGGCCTCGGCCAAAAACATTCAGTACTTC.

About this clonotype itself: This may be a read error: a much more frequent sequence differs by one nucleotide. This sequence joins TRBV6-1 and TRBJ2-3; either TRBD1 or TRBD2 may supply D (5 bases each). The CDR3 consists of 15 residues. With 8 bases removed from V and 4 bases from J, the gap between germline ends came to 19 bases. The germline gives CDR1 MNHNS, CDR2 SASEGT. The DNA of the CDR3 is TGTGCCAGCGGCCCCCTCACCTGGGGGTCAGATACGCAGTATTTT. Amino acids: CASGPLTWGSDTQYF.

The chain has TRBV5-6 and TRBJ2-7, with a tentative D call TRBD2 (6 bases). The germline V gene encodes CDR1 SGHDT and CDR2 YYEEEE. Trimming took off 4 bases at V and 6 bases at J, with 23 bases between the two ends. This CDR3 is 16 amino acids long. For the CDR3, the DNA is TGTGCCAGCAGCCTGGGACTGACCATAGGAAGTGGCGAGCAGTACTTC. Translation: CASSLGLTIGSGEQYF.

Comments on this clonotype: Because the CDR3 is missing its conserved closing phenylalanine or tryptophan, this is likely a read error. The CDR3 loop reads CASSLQSGSAIYEQYL. The CDR3 nucleotides are TGTGCCAGCAGCTTGCAATCCGGATCCGCCATCTACGAGCAGTACTTA. V and J are TRBV11-2 and TRBJ2-7; D unclear. The CDR3 extends over 16 amino acids. Germline V gives CDR1 SGHAT, CDR2 FQNNGV. V lost 3 bases and J lost 3, with 18 bases in between.

On this clonotype itself: A read error may explain this, as a much larger clone is one base away. The chain employs TRBV12-3 or TRBV12-4 and TRBJ1-2, with 8 bases that match TRBD1. V was clipped by 1 base and J by 6 bases; unmatched bases: 10. The CDR3 spans 16 residues. In nucleotides, the CDR3 is TGTGCCAGCAGTTTAGAGAGGGGACAGGACAACAATGGCTACACCTTC. This translates into CASSLERGQDNNGYTF.

The J gene is TRBJ2-7, the V gene TRBV3-1; D is perhaps TRBD2 (5 bases). This CDR3 comprises 12 residues. Germline V CDR1 and CDR2: LGHDT, YNNKEL (reference sequence). V lost 1 base and J lost 6, with 7 bases in between. The CDR3 reads CASSQGRSEQYF. The CDR3 DNA follows: TGTGCCAGCAGCCAAGGGAGGAGCGAGCAGTACTTC.

This clonotype came up many times. The chain is built from TRBV6-6 and TRBJ2-3; the D is unclear. Trimming took 4 bases from V and 4 from J, leaving 6 bases between them. The CDR3 spans 12 residues. Per germline, CDR1 MNHNY and CDR2 SVGAGI (reference sequence). The CDR3 spells CASSWTSDTQYF. In nucleotides, the CDR3 is TGTGCCAGCAGTTGGACGTCAGATACGCAGTATTTT.

Details on this clonotype: An end of the junction differs from the germline gene, which may be a read error. The chain carries TRBV29-1 and TRBJ2-7, with TRBD1 matching 12 bases. The CDR3 has 13 amino acids. Germline V CDR1 and CDR2: SQVTM, ANQGSEA. This CDR3 reads CSVSGQGADERHF. The DNA for the CDR3 is TGCAGCGTGTCGGGACAGGGGGCTGACGAGCGGCACTTC.

Comment on this clonotype: A single base separates this from a much larger clone, so it may be a read error. The CDR3 bases are TGTACCATCAGTGAGTCAGGGACACAAGAGACCCAGTACTTC. Its protein product is CTISESGTQETQYF. V gene TRBV10-3 combines with J gene TRBJ2-5, with a weak D call TRBD1 (6 bases). The CDR3 is 14 residues long. Germline CDR1 and CDR2: ENHRY and SYGVKD.

Turning to this clonotype: As the CDR3 is not closed by the conserved phenylalanine or tryptophan, this likely results from a read error. This rearrangement joins TRBV6-5 to TRBJ2-1, with TRBD2 matching over 7 bases. The CDR3 loop spans 17 amino acids. Germline CDR1 is MNHEY and CDR2 is SVGAGI. Trimming took 6 bases from V and 0 from J; bases not matched to a gene: 11. This CDR3 reads CASRQFLADPSYNEQFL. In DNA, the CDR3 is TGTGCCAGCAGACAATTTCTAGCGGATCCCTCCTACAATGAGCAGTTCCTC.

The rearrangement joins TRBV7-9 to TRBJ2-7; 7 bases are a match to TRBD1. With V trimmed by 7 bases and J by 0 bases, 12 bases remained unmatched. The CDR3 runs 16 residues. Germline V gene sequence: CDR1 SEHNR, CDR2 FQNEAQ (reference sequence). This chain's CDR3 is CASISRQGHISYEQYF. CDR3 in DNA: TGTGCCAGCATCTCTCGACAGGGACATATCTCCTACGAGCAGTACTTC. Combining the CDR3 with reference TRBV7-9 and TRBJ2-7 gives the whole variable domain DTGVSQNPRHKITKRGQNVTFRCDPISEHNRLYWYRQTLGQGPEFLTYFQNEAQLEKSRLLSDRFSAERPKGSFSTLEIQRTEQGDSAMYLCASISRQGHISYEQYFGPGTRLTVT.